These 4 T cell receptor beta chains were all obtained from the same sample, sequenced in a study of identical twins listed by TCRdb under 2016. The library was prepared using 5' RACE. Sequencer: Illumina HiSeq 2000. TCRdb passed the public sequencing reads through fastp at Q25 and MiXCR, retaining productive beta sequences. CDR3 protein duplicates are merged, each entry listing the most common genes and DNA. Counted in this sample were 690,000 or so distinct CDR3 sequences; about 9.4% of them appeared once. The ten largest clones represent 0.75% to 1% of the sample. In addition, the sample was reused for a study of yellow fever vaccine responses in identical twins.

The sample comprised PBMCs. Receptors originate from a young woman in good health.

The CDR3 nucleotides are TGTGCCAGCAGCGCCCGGGACAGCCCAGAGACCCAGTACTTC. It yields the protein CASSARDSPETQYF. The chain couples TRBV7-9 to TRBJ2-5, with TRBD1 matching 7 bases. V shed 5 bases and J 4 bases; nucleotides not matched to a gene: 7. Germline V lookup: CDR1 SEHNR, CDR2 FQNEAQ (reference sequence). CDR3 size: 14 residues.

This clonotype came up many times. The chain combines TRBV12-3 or TRBV12-4 with TRBJ2-5; D gene ambiguous. The V gene lost 8 bases and the J gene lost 5 bases, with 9 bases spanning the gap. The CDR3 sequence is 11 residues long. The CDR3 DNA sequence: TGTGCCAGCGCAAAAGCGGAGACCCAGTACTTC. Its translation is CASAKAETQYF.

Of note for this clonotype: At one end the junction does not follow the germline gene, possibly because of a read error. This chain connects TRBV3-1 to TRBJ2-7; 9 bases align to TRBD1. Germline V CDR1 and CDR2: LGHDT, YNNKEL (reference sequence). The CDR3 consists of 18 residues. CDR3 DNA sequence: TGTGCCCGCAGCCAATACCGTGCTGGGACAGGGAGCTCCTACGAGCAGTACTTC. Translating it yields CARSQYRAGTGSSYEQYF.

The sample holds many counts of this clonotype. Here the CDR3 reads CASSSPPGRSYTF. In DNA, the CDR3 is TGTGCCAGCAGTTCCCCTCCGGGTCGGAGCTACACCTTC. This chain links TRBV12-3 or TRBV12-4 with TRBJ1-2; D is ambiguous. The CDR3 is made up of 13 amino acids. The V gene lost 4 bases and the J gene lost 9 bases, with 15 bases spanning the gap.